The 29 T cell receptor beta chains presented below share a single source sample, sequenced in a study of monozygotic twins with inflammatory bowel disease. TCRdb processed the 5' RACE reads again and assigns one entry to each CDR3 protein, with no DNA. Its clone listing holds 350,000 to 400,000 distinct CDR3 sequences. Sequenced material: blood. These receptors were collected from a human donor with ulcerative colitis or Crohn's disease, or a healthy co-twin of an affected twin (not recorded which).

The rearrangement links TRBV6-5 to TRBJ1-1. This CDR3 has 13 amino acids. The germline CDR1 and CDR2 sequences are MNHEY and SVGAGI. CDR3 sequence: CASSLRALGEAFF.

The rearrangement uses TRBV27 and TRBJ2-7; absent DNA, TCRdb's TRBD1 call cannot be checked. The CDR3 runs 17 residues. Germline V lookup: CDR1 MNHEY, CDR2 SMNVEV (reference sequence). CDR3 sequence reads: CASSFVSPTGGSYEQYF.

The rearrangement links TRBV4-1 to TRBJ2-1; no DNA is available, so the TRBD2 call from TCRdb remains unchecked. This CDR3 region has 15 residues. Germline V lookup: CDR1 MGHRA, CDR2 YSYEKL. CDR3 region: CASSQMQRGLDEQFF.

The J gene is TRBJ1-4, the V gene TRBV5-5. CDR3 length: 17 residues. Germline V gene lookup returns CDR1 SGHKS and CDR2 YYEKEE (reference sequence). The CDR3 here is CASSFAPGPTTNEKLFF. The entire variable domain, with the rest obtained from reference TRBV5-5 and TRBJ1-4, is as follows: DAGVTQSPTHLIKTRGQQVTLRCSPISGHKSVSWYQQVLGQGPQFIFQYYEKEERGRGNFPDRFSARQFPNYSSELNVNALLLGDSALYLCASSFAPGPTTNEKLFFGSGTQLSVL.

J is TRBJ2-4 and V is TRBV7-2; the TCRdb D gene call, TRBD1, has no DNA to confirm it. The CDR3 runs to 14 residues. CDR1 SGHTA and CDR2 FQGNSA come from the germline V gene. The CDR3 sequence: CASSSTGVENIQYF.

The chain recombines TRBV18 with TRBJ1-2; TCRdb returns TRBD1, unconfirmable since there is no DNA. This CDR3 has 14 residues. Per the germline V gene, CDR1 is KGHSH and CDR2 is LQKENI. CDR3 protein: CASATNPSMYGYTF.

V gene TRBV12-3 or TRBV12-4 combines with J gene TRBJ1-1. The CDR3 is 13 residues long. This CDR3 reads CASSLNTGSEAFF.

The CDR3 spells CASRKQGARETQYF. J is TRBJ2-5 and V is TRBV25-1; TCRdb selects TRBD1, and the lack of DNA leaves this call unchecked. The CDR3 has 14 residues. Germline-derived CDR1 and CDR2 are MGHDK and SYGVNS.

The V call is TRBV7-6, the J call TRBJ2-7; TCRdb picks TRBD2, but there is no DNA to check that call. CDR1 SGHVS and CDR2 FNYEAQ come from the germline V gene. This CDR3 is built from 15 residues. The CDR3 loop reads CASSLWAGTGQAKYF.

The chain joins TRBV27 to TRBJ2-7; the D gene TCRdb calls, TRBD2, cannot be checked with no DNA. CDR3 length: 14 amino acids. Germline loops: CDR1 MNHEY, CDR2 SMNVEV (reference sequence). The CDR3: CASSSPGLALEQYF.

The genes are TRBV20-1 and TRBJ2-1. This CDR3 comprises 16 residues. Germline V gene lookup returns CDR1 DFQATT and CDR2 SNEGSKA (reference sequence). This chain's CDR3 is CSARDDTGPTYNEQFF.

The J gene is TRBJ2-2, the V gene TRBV20-1; TCRdb selects TRBD2, and the lack of DNA leaves this call unchecked. Germline CDR1 reads DFQATT; CDR2 reads SNEGSKA (reference sequence). The CDR3 is made up of 13 amino acids. CDR3 amino acids: CSARATSAGELFF.

V usage is TRBV6-5 and J usage is TRBJ2-3; lacking DNA, the TRBD1 call made by TCRdb goes unchecked. The germline gives CDR1 MNHEY, CDR2 SVGAGI. The CDR3 extends over 14 amino acids. CDR3 in amino acids: CASSYRHRQGTQYF.

V gene TRBV19 combines with J gene TRBJ2-2; TCRdb's D call, TRBD2, is unchecked because there is no DNA. Per germline, CDR1 LNHDA and CDR2 SQIVND (reference sequence). The CDR3 has 15 amino acids. The CDR3 sequence: CASSPGGRRTGDLFF.

This chain links TRBV7-2 with TRBJ1-5; TCRdb picks TRBD1, but there is no DNA to check that call. There are 16 residues in the CDR3. Germline CDR1 and CDR2: SGHTA and FQGNSA. The CDR3 protein is CASSPRTAYSNQPQHF.

The V gene is TRBV29-1, the J gene TRBJ2-5. This CDR3 has 13 residues. The germline V gene has CDR1 SQVTM and CDR2 ANQGSEA. CDR3 in amino acids: CSVVDSAAETQYF.

This chain connects TRBV7-9 to TRBJ1-1; as DNA is missing, the TRBD1 call by TCRdb cannot be tested. Germline CDR1 and CDR2: SEHNR and FQNEAQ (reference sequence). This CDR3 region has 15 residues. The CDR3 loop reads CASSFLDREGTEAFF. The complete variable domain, with remaining parts taken from reference TRBV7-9 and TRBJ1-1, reads DTGVSQNPRHKITKRGQNVTFRCDPISEHNRLYWYRQTLGQGPEFLTYFQNEAQLEKSRLLSDRFSAERPKGSFSTLEIQRTEQGDSAMYLCASSFLDREGTEAFFGQGTRLTVV.

This chain's CDR3 is CASTWGSGDQETQYF. The chain employs TRBV6-1 and TRBJ2-5; TCRdb's D call of TRBD1 is untestable without DNA. The CDR3 is made up of 15 amino acids. Germline CDR1 MNHNS, CDR2 SASEGT.

The chain combines TRBV11-2 with TRBJ1-1; lacking DNA, the TRBD1 call made by TCRdb goes unchecked. Per germline, CDR1 SGHAT and CDR2 FQNNGV. The CDR3 length is 16 residues. The chain's CDR3 is CASRGTTGSGITEAFF.

V is TRBV12-3 or TRBV12-4 and J is TRBJ2-1; absent DNA, TCRdb's TRBD2 call cannot be checked. CDR3 length: 17 residues. This CDR3 is CASSRLAGGSSYNEQFF.

The chain has TRBV10-3 and TRBJ2-7; no DNA is available, so the TRBD1 call from TCRdb remains unchecked. Germline CDR1 ENHRY, CDR2 SYGVKD. The CDR3 totals 15 residues. CDR3 sequence reads: CAISESWGQIVVQYF.

The CDR3: CSAREEPSSYNEQFF. V and J are TRBV20-1 and TRBJ2-1. CDR1 and CDR2 from the germline V gene are DFQATT and SNEGSKA (reference sequence). CDR3 length equals 15 residues.

The chain links TRBV7-8 to TRBJ1-1. CDR3 length: 14 amino acids. Germline values: CDR1 SGHVS, CDR2 FQNEAQ. CDR3 residues: CASSLIPGPTEAFF.

The J gene is TRBJ2-2, the V gene TRBV5-1; checking the TCRdb D call of TRBD2 is not possible without DNA. The CDR3 has 20 residues. From germline, CDR1 is SGHRS and CDR2 YFSETQ. The CDR3 loop is CASSSQKGLAGTLRTGELFF.

This chain links TRBV29-1 with TRBJ1-4; with no DNA, the TCRdb D assignment of TRBD1 cannot be verified. The CDR3 loop spans 15 amino acids. Germline loops: CDR1 SQVTM, CDR2 ANQGSEA. The chain's CDR3 is CSVAKPGTPNEKLFF. The whole variable domain, remainder taken from reference TRBV29-1 and TRBJ1-4, is SAVISQKPSRDICQRGTSLTIQCQVDSQVTMMFWYRQQPGQSLTLIATANQGSEATYESGFVIDKFPISRPNLTFSTLTVSNMSPEDSSIYLCSVAKPGTPNEKLFFGSGTQLSVL.

J is TRBJ2-5 and V is TRBV24-1; the TCRdb call, TRBD1, lacks DNA for checking. The CDR3 has 14 amino acids. Germline V gives CDR1 KGHDR, CDR2 SFDVKD. This CDR3 reads CATIPREDQETQYF.

This chain links TRBV7-2 with TRBJ2-1. CDR1 is SGHTA, CDR2 FQGNSA, per germline. This CDR3 is 13 amino acids long. The chain's CDR3 is CASRPEIDNEQFF.

The rearrangement links TRBV15 to TRBJ2-3; TCRdb indicates TRBD2, and absent DNA this call remains unverified. CDR1 and CDR2 from the germline V gene are LNHNV and YYDKDF (reference sequence). The CDR3 runs to 17 residues. The CDR3 is CATSRETSGDEEDTQYF.

The chain is built from TRBV4-3 and TRBJ2-7. This CDR3 has 14 amino acids. The germline V gene has CDR1 LGHNA and CDR2 YSLEER. Here the CDR3 reads CASSRDRTEYEQYF.